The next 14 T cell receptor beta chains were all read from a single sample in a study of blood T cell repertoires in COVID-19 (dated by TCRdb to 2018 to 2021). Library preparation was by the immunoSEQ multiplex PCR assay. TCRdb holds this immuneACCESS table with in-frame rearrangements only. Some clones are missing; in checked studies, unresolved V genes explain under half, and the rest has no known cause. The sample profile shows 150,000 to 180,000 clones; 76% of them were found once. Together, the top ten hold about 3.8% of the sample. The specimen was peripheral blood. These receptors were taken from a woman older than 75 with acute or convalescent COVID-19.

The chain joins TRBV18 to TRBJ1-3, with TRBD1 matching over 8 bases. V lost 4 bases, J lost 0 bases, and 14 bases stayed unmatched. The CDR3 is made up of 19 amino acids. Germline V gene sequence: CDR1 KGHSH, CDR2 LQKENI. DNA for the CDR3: TGTGCCAGCTCACAAGTTGTCACAGGGGGACCAAGCTCTGGAAACACCATATATTTT. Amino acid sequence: CASSQVVTGGPSSGNTIYF.

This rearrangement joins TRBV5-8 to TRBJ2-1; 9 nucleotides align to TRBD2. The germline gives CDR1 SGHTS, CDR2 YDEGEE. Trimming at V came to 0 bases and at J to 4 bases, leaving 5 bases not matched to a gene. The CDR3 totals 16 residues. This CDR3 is CASSLERLAGYNEQFF. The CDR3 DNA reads TGTGCCAGCAGCTTGGAACGCCTAGCGGGGTACAATGAGCAGTTCTTC.

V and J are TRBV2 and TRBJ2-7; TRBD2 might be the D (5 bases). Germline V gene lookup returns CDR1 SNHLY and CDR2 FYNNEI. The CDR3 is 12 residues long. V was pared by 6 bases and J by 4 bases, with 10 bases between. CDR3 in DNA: TGTGCCAGCAGCGAGGAGGAGTACGAGCAGTACTTC. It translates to CASSEEEYEQYF.

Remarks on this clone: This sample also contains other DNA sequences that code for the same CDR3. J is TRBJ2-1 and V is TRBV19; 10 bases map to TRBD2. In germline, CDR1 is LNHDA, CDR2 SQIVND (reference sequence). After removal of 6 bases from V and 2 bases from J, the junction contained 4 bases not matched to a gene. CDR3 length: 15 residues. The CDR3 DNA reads TGTGCCAGTAGCCCTCTAGCGGGAGCCTACAATGAGCAGTTCTTC. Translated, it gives CASSPLAGAYNEQFF.

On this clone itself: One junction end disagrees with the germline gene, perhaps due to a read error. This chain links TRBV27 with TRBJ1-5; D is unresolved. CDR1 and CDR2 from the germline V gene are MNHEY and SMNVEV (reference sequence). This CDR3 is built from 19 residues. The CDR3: CASRFSVPGREKIGQPQHF. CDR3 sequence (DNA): TGTGCCAGCCGTTTCTCCGTCCCGGGGAGAGAAAAGATAGGTCAGCCCCAGCATTTT.

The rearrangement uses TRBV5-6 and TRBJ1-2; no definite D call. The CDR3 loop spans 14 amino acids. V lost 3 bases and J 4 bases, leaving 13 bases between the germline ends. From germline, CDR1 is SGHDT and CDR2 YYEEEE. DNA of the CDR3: TGTGCCAGCAGCTCCCGGGGTAAAAGCTATGGCTACACCTTC. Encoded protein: CASSSRGKSYGYTF. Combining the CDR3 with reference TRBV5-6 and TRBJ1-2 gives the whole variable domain DAGVTQSPTHLIKTRGQQVTLRCSPKSGHDTVSWYQQALGQGPQFIFQYYEEEERQRGNFPDRFSGHQFPNYSSELNVNALLLGDSALYLCASSSRGKSYGYTFGSGTRLTVV.

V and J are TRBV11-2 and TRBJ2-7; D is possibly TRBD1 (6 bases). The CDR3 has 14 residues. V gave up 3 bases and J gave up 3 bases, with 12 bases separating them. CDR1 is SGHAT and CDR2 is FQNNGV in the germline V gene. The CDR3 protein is CASSFSRDNYEQYF. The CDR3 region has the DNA TGTGCCAGCAGCTTTTCCAGGGACAACTACGAGCAGTACTTC.

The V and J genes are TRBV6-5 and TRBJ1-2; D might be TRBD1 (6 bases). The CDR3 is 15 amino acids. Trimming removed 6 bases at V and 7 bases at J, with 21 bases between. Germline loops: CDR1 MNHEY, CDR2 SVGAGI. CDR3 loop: CASSSRAGEGFGYTF. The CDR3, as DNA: TGTGCCAGCAGCTCCAGGGCAGGGGAAGGTTTTGGCTACACCTTC.

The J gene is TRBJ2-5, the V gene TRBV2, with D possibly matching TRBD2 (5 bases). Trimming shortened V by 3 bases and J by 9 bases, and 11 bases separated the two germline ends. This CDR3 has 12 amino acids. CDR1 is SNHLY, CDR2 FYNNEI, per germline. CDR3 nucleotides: TGTGCCAGCAGTGAGAGGGTCGGGGCCCAGTACTTC. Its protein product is CASSERVGAQYF. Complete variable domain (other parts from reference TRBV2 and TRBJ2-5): EPEVTQTPSHQVTQMGQEVILRCVPISNHLYFYWYRQILGQKVEFLVSFYNNEISEKSEIFDDQFSVERPDGSNFTLKIRSTKLEDSAMYFCASSERVGAQYFGPGTRLLVL.

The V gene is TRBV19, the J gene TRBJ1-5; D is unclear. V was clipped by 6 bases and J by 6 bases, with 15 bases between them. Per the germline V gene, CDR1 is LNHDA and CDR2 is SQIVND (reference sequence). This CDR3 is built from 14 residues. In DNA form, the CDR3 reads TGTGCCAGTAGCCGCAAGAGCCCGGGTCAGCCCCAGCATTTT. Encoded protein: CASSRKSPGQPQHF.

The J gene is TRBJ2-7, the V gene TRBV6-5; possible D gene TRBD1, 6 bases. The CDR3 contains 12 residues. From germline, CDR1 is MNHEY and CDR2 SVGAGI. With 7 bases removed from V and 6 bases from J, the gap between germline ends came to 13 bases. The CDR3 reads CASNRVGLEQYF. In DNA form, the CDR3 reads TGTGCCAGCAACAGGGTAGGGCTCGAGCAGTACTTC.

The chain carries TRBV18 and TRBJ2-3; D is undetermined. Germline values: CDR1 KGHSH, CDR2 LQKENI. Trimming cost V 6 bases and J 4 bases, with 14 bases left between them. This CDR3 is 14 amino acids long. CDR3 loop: CASSPVGPSDTQYF. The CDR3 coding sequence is TGTGCCAGCTCTCCTGTCGGTCCGTCAGATACGCAGTATTTT.

CDR3 sequence: CASSVDGYTEAFF. Here the CDR3 DNA reads TGTGCCAGCAGCGTTGACGGGTACACTGAAGCTTTCTTT. The rearrangement uses TRBV9 and TRBJ1-1; D is uncertain. The germline V gene encodes CDR1 SGDLS and CDR2 YYNGEE. The CDR3 has 13 amino acids. The germline V and J ends were trimmed by 2 bases and 3 bases, with 8 bases remaining between them.

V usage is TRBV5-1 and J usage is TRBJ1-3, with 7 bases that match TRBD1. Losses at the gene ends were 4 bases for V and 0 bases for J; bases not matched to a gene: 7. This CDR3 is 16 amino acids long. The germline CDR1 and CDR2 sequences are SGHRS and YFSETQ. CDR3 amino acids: CASSGGQDPSGNTIYF. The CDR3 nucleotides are TGCGCCAGCAGCGGCGGACAGGACCCCTCTGGAAACACCATATATTTT.